This paragraph covers one T cell receptor (beta chain) sequence. The data were taken from a study of blood T cell repertoires in COVID-19. Original methodology: Estimation of nucleated cell counts relied on the amplification of reference gene primers. Generated by immunoSEQ multiplex PCR, the TCRdb table keeps only in-frame clones and is missing some. The DNA was the basis for D and trimming; V, J and clone size are from that table. The sample yields a few hundred thousand clones, roughly 82% seen once. The CDR3 has 15 amino acids. V lost 7 bases, J lost 0 bases, and 13 bases lay in between. Germline lookup yields CDR1 MDHEN and CDR2 SYDVKM.

Sequencing used peripheral blood. The origin of this receptor is a woman aged 35 to 49 who had recovered from COVID-19. The J gene is TRBJ1-3, the V gene TRBV28; D is unresolved. The CDR3 protein is CASTQRGYSGNTIYF. In nucleotides, the CDR3 is TGTGCCAGCACCCAGCGGGGTTACTCTGGAAACACCATATATTTT. Together with reference TRBV28 and TRBJ1-3, the CDR3 gives the full variable domain: DVKVTQSSRYLVKRTGEKVFLECVQDMDHENMFWYRQDPGLGLRLIYFSYDVKMKEKGDIPEGYSVSREKKERFSLILESASTNQTSMYLCASTQRGYSGNTIYFGEGSWLTVV.